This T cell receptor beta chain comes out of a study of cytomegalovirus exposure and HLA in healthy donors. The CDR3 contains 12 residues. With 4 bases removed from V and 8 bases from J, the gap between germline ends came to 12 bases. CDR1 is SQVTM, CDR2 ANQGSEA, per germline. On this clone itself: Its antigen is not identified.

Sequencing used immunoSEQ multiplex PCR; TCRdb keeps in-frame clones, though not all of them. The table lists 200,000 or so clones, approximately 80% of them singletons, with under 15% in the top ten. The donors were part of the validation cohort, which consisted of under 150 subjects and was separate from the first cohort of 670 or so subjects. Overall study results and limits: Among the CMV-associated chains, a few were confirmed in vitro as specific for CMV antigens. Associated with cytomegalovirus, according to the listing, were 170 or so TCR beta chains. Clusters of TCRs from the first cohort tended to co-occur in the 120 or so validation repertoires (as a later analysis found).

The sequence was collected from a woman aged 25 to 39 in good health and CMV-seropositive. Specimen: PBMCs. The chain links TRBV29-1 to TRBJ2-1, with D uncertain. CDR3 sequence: CSVGSSVHEQFF. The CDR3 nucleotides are TGCAGCGTTGGTTCCAGCGTCCATGAGCAGTTCTTC.